These 17 T cell receptor beta chains originate from one sample sequenced in a study of T-cell reconstitution after alpha-beta-depleted transplantation in children (dated by TCRdb to about 2016). The library was prepared using PCR. For sequencing, an Illumina HiSeq 2500 was employed. Molecular barcoding was employed in the preparation of TCR libraries, with unique molecular identifiers being used to normalize TCRbeta repertoire quantification. TCRdb reran the public reads through fastp at Q25 and MiXCR, keeping productive beta chains. Entries are consolidated by CDR3 protein sequence, retaining the most common genes and DNA. The sample contains around 76,000 distinct CDR3 sequences, 15% to 20% of them found a single time. Of the sample, approximately 55% is held by the ten largest clones. Taken with the paper, the label for treatment or condition translates to: allogeneic hematopoietic cell transplantation with graft depleted of TCRalphabeta T cells and CD19 B cells.

The starting material was PBMCs, mostly from graft donor cells, obtained 360 days after TCRalphabeta/CD19-depleted stem cell transplant. The receptors originated from a male patient between 2 and 15 years old who had a stem cell transplant for acute lymphoblastic leukemia, so the T cells may come from the graft donor.

This clonotype appeared a few times. The chain links TRBV5-5 to TRBJ2-3, with 7 bases lining up with TRBD2. V shed 0 bases, J shed 0 bases, and the junction held 4 bases outside the gene matches. The CDR3 length is 16 residues. CDR1 and CDR2 from the germline V gene are SGHKS and YYEKEE (reference sequence). The CDR3 spells CASSLDAGVSTDTQYF. In DNA form, the CDR3 reads TGTGCCAGCAGCTTGGATGCGGGAGTCAGCACAGATACGCAGTATTTT.

The chain joins TRBV5-1 to TRBJ2-1; D is perhaps TRBD1 or TRBD2 (5 bases each). V was clipped by 3 bases and J by 0 bases, with 10 bases between them. This CDR3 has 15 amino acids. The germline gives CDR1 SGHRS, CDR2 YFSETQ. CDR3 residues: CASSYPGPSYNEQFF. The CDR3 DNA reads as TGCGCCAGCAGCTATCCGGGACCCTCCTACAATGAGCAGTTCTTC.

The chain joins TRBV7-9 to TRBJ2-5; D gene ambiguous. The CDR3 spans 12 residues. Germline CDR1 reads SEHNR; CDR2 reads FQNEAQ (reference sequence). Trimming cost V 5 bases and J 0 bases, with 4 bases left between them. The CDR3 nucleotides are TGTGCCAGCAGCCACAACCAAGAGACCCAGTACTTC. This translates into CASSHNQETQYF.

This clonotype was seen a few times. The genes are TRBV12-3 or TRBV12-4 and TRBJ2-7, with 9 bases lining up with TRBD2. The CDR3 consists of 14 residues. Losses at the gene ends were 7 bases for V and 6 bases for J; bases not matched to a gene: 10. CDR3 sequence reads: CASTKTSGLIEQYF. As DNA, the CDR3 is TGTGCCAGCACAAAGACTAGCGGACTGATCGAGCAGTACTTC.

This clonotype has only a few counts. The chain uses TRBV20-1 and TRBJ2-7, with 9 bases aligning to TRBD2. The CDR3 extends over 14 amino acids. V shed 0 bases, J shed 6 bases, and the junction held 6 bases outside the gene matches. CDR1 and CDR2 from the germline V gene are DFQATT and SNEGSKA (reference sequence). The CDR3 nucleotides are TGCAGTGCTAGAGATTGGAAACTAGCGGGCGAGCAGTACTTC. This gives the protein CSARDWKLAGEQYF.

The chain combines TRBV18 with TRBJ2-3; 9 bases map to TRBD1. With 1 base clipped from V and 5 bases from J, the junction kept 1 base outside the gene matches. Germline lookup yields CDR1 KGHSH and CDR2 LQKENI. The CDR3 loop spans 14 amino acids. Written as DNA, the CDR3 is TGTGCCAGCTCACCACGGACAGGGGAAGATACGCAGTATTTT. Translated: CASSPRTGEDTQYF.

This clonotype was counted only a few times. V gene TRBV7-9 combines with J gene TRBJ1-1; D is ambiguous. Deletions cut 5 bases from V and 6 bases from J, with 10 bases between. The CDR3 has 12 residues. Germline V CDR1 and CDR2: SEHNR, FQNEAQ (reference sequence). The CDR3 bases are TGTGCCAGCAGCGCGAGGATCTCTGAAGCTTTCTTT. This translates into CASSARISEAFF.

The chain is built from TRBV6-1 and TRBJ2-7; D is uncertain. CDR3 length equals 13 residues. Looked up from germline, CDR1 is MNHNS and CDR2 is SASEGT. Between the trimmed V and J ends, which lost 3 bases and 2 bases, there was a span of 8 bases. The CDR3 DNA reads TGTGCCAGCAGTGACACCACGACCTACGAGCAGTACTTC. Residues: CASSDTTTYEQYF.

V gene TRBV5-1 combines with J gene TRBJ2-5, with D uncertain. Per the germline V gene, CDR1 is SGHRS and CDR2 is YFSETQ. Trimming removed 1 base at V and 5 bases at J, with 6 bases between. The CDR3 runs to 12 residues. CDR3 in DNA: TGCGCCAGCAGCTTGATGCGTGAGACCCAGTACTTC. This sequence encodes CASSLMRETQYF.

There are a few counts of this clonotype. The chain has TRBV5-1 and TRBJ2-3, with D possibly matching TRBD2 (6 bases). The germline V and J ends were trimmed by 2 bases and 6 bases, with 7 bases remaining between them. CDR3 length: 12 residues. Germline values: CDR1 SGHRS, CDR2 YFSETQ. CDR3 DNA sequence: TGCGCCAGCAGCTTTCGGGAGGATACGCAGTATTTT. This sequence encodes CASSFREDTQYF.

This clonotype was counted many times. This chain uses TRBV7-9 with TRBJ1-2; D remains unclear. Per germline, CDR1 SEHNR and CDR2 FQNEAQ (reference sequence). V gave up 1 base and J gave up 7 bases, with 13 bases separating them. This CDR3 region has 14 residues. The CDR3 DNA is TGTGCCAGCAGCTTAGACGGGTCCCCGGTTGGCTACACCTTC. It is translated as CASSLDGSPVGYTF.

This clonotype was found a few times. This chain connects TRBV28 to TRBJ2-3; 8 bases line up with TRBD2. V dropped 6 bases and J dropped 3; count of bases not matched to a gene: 8. CDR1 and CDR2 from the germline V gene are MDHEN and SYDVKM. There are 15 residues in the CDR3. CDR3 coding DNA: TGTGCCAGCAGCCCAGCGGGAGTTCGAACAGATACGCAGTATTTT. It yields the protein CASSPAGVRTDTQYF. Looking up the rest from reference TRBV28 and TRBJ2-3 gives the full variable domain: DVKVTQSSRYLVKRTGEKVFLECVQDMDHENMFWYRQDPGLGLRLIYFSYDVKMKEKGDIPEGYSVSREKKERFSLILESASTNQTSMYLCASSPAGVRTDTQYFGPGTRLTVL.

This clonotype was recorded at least ten times. V and J are TRBV12-3 or TRBV12-4 and TRBJ1-2; D might be TRBD1 (5 bases). The CDR3 totals 12 residues. V was clipped by 6 bases and J by 9 bases, with 14 bases between them. CDR3 in DNA: TGTGCCAGCAGGGGACGGGTTGGGAGCTACACCTTC. As protein: CASRGRVGSYTF.

This clonotype has more than one count but fewer than ten. The chain uses TRBV7-8 and TRBJ2-1; 9 bases are shared with TRBD2. This CDR3 has 16 amino acids. CDR1 SGHVS and CDR2 FQNEAQ come from the germline V gene. V dropped 4 bases and J dropped 4; count of bases not matched to a gene: 8. Written as DNA, the CDR3 is TGTGCCAGCAGCTCCGTAGCGGGAGTGAGGTACAATGAGCAGTTCTTC. Translating gives CASSSVAGVRYNEQFF.

The J gene is TRBJ1-2, the V gene TRBV10-3; no firm D call. Germline CDR1 reads ENHRY; CDR2 reads SYGVKD. The CDR3 totals 14 residues. The V end was cut by 2 bases, the J end by 5 bases, with 12 bases between. The CDR3 region has the DNA TGTGCCATCAGTGAGGGGAGAACCAGATATGGCTACACCTTC. Translated, it gives CAISEGRTRYGYTF.

This chain uses TRBV25-1 with TRBJ2-3, with D tentatively TRBD2 (5 bases). The CDR3 sequence is 14 residues long. Deletions cut 4 bases from V and 6 bases from J, with 14 bases between. Germline-derived CDR1 and CDR2 are MGHDK and SYGVNS. CDR3 in DNA: TGTGCCAGCAGTGGAAGAGTTAGAGGGGATACGCAGTATTTT. Amino acids: CASSGRVRGDTQYF.

In its sample, this clonotype was seen a few times. The V gene is TRBV5-6, the J gene TRBJ1-1; 9 bases agree with TRBD1. This CDR3 is 16 amino acids long. From germline, CDR1 is SGHDT and CDR2 YYEEEE. Trimming removed 4 bases from V and 6 bases from J; junction bases left unmatched: 13. For the CDR3, the DNA is TGTGCCAGCAGCCTGTGGGACAGGGCTCTTTGGGCTGAAGCTTTCTTT. Translation gives CASSLWDRALWAEAFF.